This paragraph reports one T cell receptor beta chain. This may be a read error, as it is one base from a much larger clone. The healthy adult donors were HIV-negative and reported no recent acute infections or vaccinations. V was clipped by 6 bases and J by 2 bases, with 8 bases between them. This CDR3 comprises 12 residues. The germline CDR1 and CDR2 sequences are SNHLY and FYNNEI. The repertoire was sequenced with immunoSEQ multiplex PCR; TCRdb's copy has only in-frame clones and lacks some. The sample lists around 940,000 clones; around three quarters were seen once. The data originate from a study of shared clonotypes between healthy human individuals.

This clonotype originated in a man younger than 35 in good health. Source material: memory CD4+ T cells sorted from blood. The subset denotes: CD45RA-negative fraction. The chain combines TRBV2 with TRBJ2-7; D is perhaps TRBD1 (5 bases). In DNA, the CDR3 is TGTGCCAGCAGCCCGGACACCTACGAGCAGTACTTC. This translates into CASSPDTYEQYF.